The rows below give T cell receptor beta chains drawn from one sample of a study of blood T cell repertoires in COVID-19. The method was immunoSEQ multiplex PCR; TCRdb's version includes in-frame clones alone and lacks a portion of them. Of 200,000 to 250,000 clones in the sample, about 90% were seen once. The sample consisted of peripheral blood. The receptors derive from a man aged 18 to 30 with active or convalescent COVID-19. Both conserved end residues are part of each CDR3. D genes are given only for firm matches.

V gene	J gene	D gene	CDR3 protein
TRBV12-3/TRBV12-4	TRBJ1-2	TRBD1	CASSSGTGGPLTF
TRBV29-1	TRBJ1-6	NA	CSVGAGAGSPLHF
TRBV7-3	TRBJ2-3	NA	CASSLDGGYSTDTQYF
TRBV27	TRBJ1-2	TRBD1	CASSLAGGRGYTF
TRBV27	TRBJ1-1	TRBD1	CASRGLQGEDVYTEAFF
TRBV19	TRBJ1-6	TRBD1	CASSTQGDSPLHF
TRBV30	TRBJ1-1	NA	CAWSPGDTEAFF
TRBV27	TRBJ2-7	NA	CASRRDFSYEQYF
TRBV18	TRBJ1-1	NA	CASSPQHMNTEAFF
TRBV21-1	TRBJ1-3	NA	CASSNGGGGPDTIYF
TRBV6-2/TRBV6-3	TRBJ2-2	TRBD2	CASSYSGGSANTGELFF
TRBV6-5	TRBJ1-1	NA	CASSYAQGSEAFF
TRBV5-6	TRBJ1-1	NA	CASSPWGGSANTEAFF
TRBV20-1	TRBJ2-1	NA	CSANPRGVQFF
TRBV5-1	TRBJ1-1	TRBD1	CASSWGDRDDTEAFF
TRBV18	TRBJ2-2	NA	CASSPITGRSTGELFF
TRBV19	TRBJ1-1	NA	CASSFSGRSSWANTEAFF
TRBV7-2	TRBJ2-7	NA	CASSLTDNYEQYF
TRBV25-1	TRBJ2-7	TRBD2	CASSALTSGTYEQYF
TRBV5-1	TRBJ2-3	NA	CASSLAGGRTDTQYF
TRBV10-3	TRBJ2-1	NA	CAISDGPSRRFF
TRBV6-4	TRBJ2-7	NA	CASSEYLRQYF
TRBV27	TRBJ2-7	NA	CASSVTGPYEQYF
TRBV5-1	TRBJ1-4	NA	CASSLQGTNEKLFF
TRBV6-5	TRBJ2-1	NA	CASSLEQSSYNEQFF
TRBV15	TRBJ2-1	NA	CATSRLVRDGVPYNEQFF
TRBV3-1/TRBV3-2	TRBJ1-5	NA	CASSLGGPGQPQHF
TRBV27	TRBJ1-2	NA	CASRWGGAVYGYTF
TRBV7-9	TRBJ2-2	TRBD2	CASGPLSGVNTGELFF
TRBV29-1	TRBJ1-1	TRBD1	CSVEGRGQLTARGFLDTEAFF
TRBV19	TRBJ1-2	TRBD1	CASSMGLQGDYTF
TRBV27	TRBJ2-7	TRBD2	CASSAREPLRHEQYF
TRBV4-2	TRBJ2-1	NA	CASSQATSTNNEQFF
TRBV29-1	TRBJ1-1	NA	CSVLAGHTEAFF
TRBV12-3/TRBV12-4	TRBJ2-5	NA	CASSPTRRETQYF
TRBV29-1	TRBJ2-7	TRBD2	CSVEGTSGSSAYEQYF
TRBV6-6	TRBJ2-1	TRBD2	CASSGRGSYNEQFF
TRBV3-1/TRBV3-2	TRBJ1-5	TRBD1	CASSAGQLSNQPQHF
TRBV5-4	TRBJ2-7	NA	CASSLENGPYEQYF
TRBV2	TRBJ2-3	NA	CASSAATSSTDTQYF
TRBV24-1	TRBJ2-7	NA	CATSDLLRGEQYF
TRBV27	TRBJ2-1	TRBD1	CASSFLGQEANEQFF
TRBV9	TRBJ1-3	NA	CASSVGAGKFGNTIYF
TRBV11-1	TRBJ1-1	NA	CASSYRASGNTEAFF
TRBV6-4	TRBJ1-2	TRBD1	CASSDVWGQASYGYTF
TRBV19	TRBJ1-1	NA	CASTQYTEAFF
TRBV6-5	TRBJ1-2	NA	CASRGRGYGYTF
TRBV27	TRBJ1-1	NA	CASSSYGGNTEAFF
TRBV28	TRBJ2-7	NA	CASSVSYEQYF
TRBV28	TRBJ1-1	NA	CASSLRGGGPEAFF
TRBV6-6	TRBJ2-3	TRBD1	CASRITGTVRDTQYF
TRBV27	TRBJ2-2	NA	CASSLSRGYGAGELFF
TRBV14	TRBJ1-1	TRBD1	CASSDTITDRGGTEAFF